These T cell receptor beta chains were read from a single sample in a study of blood T cell repertoires in COVID-19. TCRdb's table, derived via immunoSEQ multiplex PCR, lists solely in-frame clones and lacks some. The sample consists of fewer than 300,000 clones, approximately 85% of them appearing once. The sample taken for sequencing was peripheral blood. Receptors were obtained from a man aged 45-65 years with active or convalescent COVID-19. Both conserved end residues are part of each CDR3.

v_gene	j_gene	CDR3aa
TRBV25-1	TRBJ1-1	CASSEPAGGHTEAFF
TRBV7-8	TRBJ1-2	CASSLARHREYTF
TRBV27	TRBJ2-7	CASSFGGATYEQYF
TRBV9	TRBJ2-3	CASSVAAGAIDTQYF
TRBV6-5	TRBJ1-2	CASSWGDWSGYTF
TRBV9	TRBJ2-1	CASSLLSGNEQFF
TRBV10-3	TRBJ2-1	CAAWDNGPSEQFF
TRBV18	TRBJ1-2	CASSGTGNYGYTF
TRBV12-5	TRBJ2-3	CASGRGAGWSDTDTQYF
TRBV5-6	TRBJ2-5	CASSLTGRYEWTQYF
TRBV28	TRBJ2-4	CASSSRAALAKNIQYF
TRBV11-2	TRBJ2-1	CASSLGEAYNEQFF
TRBV5-1	TRBJ1-1	CASGLWGEGTEAFF
TRBV4-1	TRBJ2-2	CASSQGRPDRWTGELFF
TRBV6-6	TRBJ1-4	CASSYSQVEKLFF
TRBV3-1/TRBV3-2	TRBJ1-2	CASSQGQGVWYGYTF
TRBV6-5	TRBJ2-7	CASSASGYYEQYF
TRBV30	TRBJ2-5	CAWTPYGGLGVQETQYF
TRBV18	TRBJ1-2	CASSPQGAEGYTF
TRBV7-9	TRBJ2-3	CASSLGSSSGRETDTQYF
TRBV9	TRBJ1-1	CASSAYPAGNTEAFF
TRBV4-1	TRBJ2-5	CASSQGAFRLGQETQYF
TRBV15	TRBJ2-1	CATSPRLAGGKNEQFF
TRBV7-9	TRBJ2-7	CASSSYLVELSYEQYF
TRBV15	TRBJ2-5	CATSRVGPQETQYF
TRBV15	TRBJ2-1	CATSQDGGRAGEQFF
TRBV19	TRBJ2-6	CASRSRGAYSGANVLTF
TRBV6-5	TRBJ1-3	CATRKGITSGNTIYF
TRBV28	TRBJ1-5	CASSSSGGAKPQHF
TRBV4-1	TRBJ2-5	CASSHRTGTKETQYF
TRBV28	TRBJ1-2	CASSYVRGFNYGYTF
TRBV5-1	TRBJ2-7	CASSLVAGVSYEQYF
TRBV25-1	TRBJ2-1	CATRTSGSNEQFF
TRBV5-1	TRBJ2-7	CASSSTGGSYEQYF
TRBV2	TRBJ2-7	CASSEEASGAASSYEQYF
TRBV5-4	TRBJ2-1	CASSLFSAGESQFF
TRBV7-2	TRBJ1-6	CASSLGSRQGANSPLHF
TRBV15	TRBJ2-2	CATSRVRETNTGELFF
TRBV11-3	TRBJ2-3	CASIPPGTGAPTDTQYF
TRBV7-3	TRBJ2-1	CASSSGTSGLGEQFF
TRBV15	TRBJ1-3	CATSRDPGGTGNTIYF